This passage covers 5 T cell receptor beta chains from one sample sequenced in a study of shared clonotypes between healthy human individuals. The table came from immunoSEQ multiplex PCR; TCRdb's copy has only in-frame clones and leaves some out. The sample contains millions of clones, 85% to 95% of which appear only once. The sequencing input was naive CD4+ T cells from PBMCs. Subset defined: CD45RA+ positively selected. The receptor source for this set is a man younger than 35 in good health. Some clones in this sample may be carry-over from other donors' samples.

The DNA of the CDR3 is TGTGCCAGCAGTTACTCCGGGACAGGGGGCCACGAGCAGTACTTC. This gives the protein CASSYSGTGGHEQYF. The chain links TRBV6-5 to TRBJ2-7, with TRBD1 identical over 12 bases. CDR3 size: 15 residues. The ends lost 0 bases at V and 5 bases at J; junction bases unmatched: 2. The germline V gene encodes CDR1 MNHEY and CDR2 SVGAGI.

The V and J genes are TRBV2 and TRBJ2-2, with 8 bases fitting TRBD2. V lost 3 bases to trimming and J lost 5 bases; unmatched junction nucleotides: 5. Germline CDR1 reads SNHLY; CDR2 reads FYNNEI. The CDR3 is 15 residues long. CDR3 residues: CASSESAGATGELFF. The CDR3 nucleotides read TGTGCCAGCAGTGAGTCAGCGGGGGCAACCGGGGAGCTGTTTTTT.

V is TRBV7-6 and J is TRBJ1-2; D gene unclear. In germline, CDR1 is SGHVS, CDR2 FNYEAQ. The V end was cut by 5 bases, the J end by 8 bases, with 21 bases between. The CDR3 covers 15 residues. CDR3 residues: CASSPQGEGLGGYTF. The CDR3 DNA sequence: TGTGCCAGCAGCCCCCAAGGTGAAGGGCTTGGCGGCTACACCTTC. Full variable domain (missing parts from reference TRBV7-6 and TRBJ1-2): GAGVSQSPRYKVTKRGQDVALRCDPISGHVSLYWYRQALGQGPEFLTYFNYEAQQDKSGLPNDRFSAERPEGSISTLTIQRTEQRDSAMYRCASSPQGEGLGGYTFGSGTRLTVV.

The CDR3 sequence is CASSPGQGGLETQYF. CDR3 DNA sequence: TGTGCCAGCAGCCCCGGACAGGGAGGGTTGGAGACCCAGTACTTC. This chain connects TRBV14 to TRBJ2-5, with D perhaps TRBD1 (8 bases). CDR3 length equals 15 residues. Germline CDR1 SGHDN, CDR2 FVKESK. V lost 4 bases and J 5 bases, leaving 17 bases between the germline ends. The variable domain in full, completed from reference TRBV14 and TRBJ2-5, reads EAGVTQFPSHSVIEKGQTVTLRCDPISGHDNLYWYRRVMGKEIKFLLHFVKESKQDESGMPNNRFLAERTGGTYSTLKVQPAELEDSGVYFCASSPGQGGLETQYFGPGTRLLVL.

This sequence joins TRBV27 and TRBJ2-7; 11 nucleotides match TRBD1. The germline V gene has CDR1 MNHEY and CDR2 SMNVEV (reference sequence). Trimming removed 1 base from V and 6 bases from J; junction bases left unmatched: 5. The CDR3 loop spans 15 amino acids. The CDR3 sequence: CASSLFLGQGGEQYF. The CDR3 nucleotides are TGTGCCAGCAGTTTATTCTTGGGACAGGGGGGCGAGCAGTACTTC.